The T cell receptor (beta chain) under discussion was sequenced for a study of cytomegalovirus exposure and HLA in healthy donors. On this clone itself: Its specificity is unknown.

Notes on the study in general: Most likely, a cluster of highly shared sequence variants arose as a sequencing artifact. Many donors carried some public TCRs, although rarity characterized most TCR sequences. Later, TCR association rates were found to vary by HLA locus, highest for DRB1 and lowest for HLA-C.

Primers included in the PCR were 60 Vbeta and 13 Jbeta primers. TCRdb's table, derived via immunoSEQ multiplex PCR, lists solely in-frame clones and lacks some. The sample contains tens of thousands of clones, more than 60% of which appear only once. V lost 1 base and J lost 4; bases outside the gene matches: 5. CDR3 length: 16 amino acids. The germline gives CDR1 SGHTA, CDR2 FQGNSA. The sequence came from a male donor in good health and CMV-seropositive. The specimen sequenced was PBMCs. The chain carries TRBV7-2 and TRBJ2-5, with TRBD2 matching 11 bases. The CDR3 DNA sequence: TGTGCCAGCAGCTTAGGTAGCGGGGGGGTACGAGAGACCCAGTACTTC. Translating it yields CASSLGSGGVRETQYF. Full variable domain (rest looked up from reference TRBV7-2 and TRBJ2-5): GAGVSQSPSNKVTEKGKDVELRCDPISGHTALYWYRQSLGQGLEFLIYFQGNSAPDKSGLPSDRFSAERTGGSVSTLTIQRTQQEDSAVYLCASSLGSGGVRETQYFGPGTRLLVL.